These 30 T cell receptor beta chains originate from one sample sequenced in a study of T cell clones after liver transplantation. The assay was immunoSEQ multiplex PCR, and TCRdb's table has in-frame clones only and misses some. The sample contains more than 7,500 clones, roughly 79% of which appear only once. The sample was CD8+ T cells from blood, taken before liver transplant. Receptors originate from a human donor who received a liver transplant.

The J gene is TRBJ2-2, the V gene TRBV27, with TRBD2 as a possible D gene (5 bases). V gave up 4 bases and J gave up 6 bases, with 15 bases separating them. The CDR3 runs to 15 residues. Germline V gene sequence: CDR1 MNHEY, CDR2 SMNVEV (reference sequence). This CDR3 is CASSSPGRVPGELFF. CDR3 in DNA: TGTGCCAGCAGTTCACCGGGAAGGGTGCCCGGGGAGCTGTTTTTT.

This chain connects TRBV6-6 to TRBJ2-2; D not resolved. Trimming removed 6 bases from V and 8 bases from J, with 4 bases in between. The CDR3 loop spans 10 amino acids. The germline gives CDR1 MNHNY, CDR2 SVGAGI (reference sequence). The DNA for the CDR3 is TGTGCCAGCAGAGAGGGGGAGCTGTTTTTT. This codes for CASREGELFF.

The chain's CDR3 is CASSGTSGGTDTQYF. CDR3 bases: TGTGCCAGCAGTGGGACTAGCGGGGGCACAGATACGCAGTATTTT. This chain joins TRBV6-4 and TRBJ2-3; 12 nucleotides match TRBD2. Per germline, CDR1 MRHNA and CDR2 SNTAGT. V was pared by 4 bases and J by 1 base, with 0 bases of the junction left unmatched. There are 15 residues in the CDR3.

This clone has more than one count but fewer than ten. The chain has TRBV10-3 and TRBJ2-7; D ambiguous. The germline V and J ends were trimmed by 5 bases and 4 bases, with 15 bases remaining between them. Looked up from germline, CDR1 is ENHRY and CDR2 is SYGVKD. The CDR3 consists of 14 residues. The CDR3 is CAISHLSRQYEQYF. CDR3 nucleotides: TGTGCCATCAGTCATCTTAGTAGACAATACGAGCAGTACTTC.

V gene TRBV19 combines with J gene TRBJ2-1; tentative D call: TRBD2 (6 bases). Germline V gene lookup returns CDR1 LNHDA and CDR2 SQIVND (reference sequence). Trimming took 7 bases from V and 1 from J, leaving 17 bases between them. There are 16 residues in the CDR3. The CDR3 protein is CASTGVLRGSYNEQFF. The CDR3 region has the DNA TGTGCCAGTACGGGAGTACTACGGGGGTCCTACAATGAGCAGTTCTTC.

The chain joins TRBV5-1 to TRBJ1-1; D call uncertain. The CDR3 has 13 amino acids. The germline V gene encodes CDR1 SGHRS and CDR2 YFSETQ. Trimming shortened V by 4 bases and J by 1 base, and 8 bases separated the two germline ends. CDR3 region: CASSGEGNTEAFF. The CDR3 DNA follows: TGCGCCAGCAGCGGGGAGGGGAACACTGAAGCTTTCTTT.

The genes are TRBV5-1 and TRBJ2-5; D gene ambiguous. The germline CDR1 and CDR2 sequences are SGHRS and YFSETQ. This CDR3 has 13 amino acids. Trimming shortened V by 2 bases and J by 1 base, and 6 bases separated the two germline ends. The CDR3 bases are TGCGCCAGCAGCTTATGGTTCCAAGAGACCCAGTACTTC. Its translation is CASSLWFQETQYF.

The V call is TRBV6-1, the J call TRBJ2-5, with D unclear. Trimming removed 5 bases from V and 5 bases from J, with 6 bases in between. In germline, CDR1 is MNHNS, CDR2 SASEGT. This CDR3 is 11 amino acids long. The DNA for the CDR3 is TGTGCCAGCAGTTACGAGGAGACCCAGTACTTC. It translates to CASSYEETQYF.

The J gene is TRBJ2-5, the V gene TRBV7-6, with 7 bases aligning to TRBD1. CDR3 length equals 13 residues. Germline-derived CDR1 and CDR2 are SGHVS and FNYEAQ. V gave up 8 bases and J gave up 5 bases; unmatched junction bases: 8. As DNA, the CDR3 is TGTGCCAGCGGTGCAGGGACAGACGAGACCCAGTACTTC. It is translated as CASGAGTDETQYF.

This rearrangement joins TRBV4-1 to TRBJ1-2; D unresolved. The CDR3 is 15 amino acids. CDR1 is MGHRA and CDR2 is YSYEKL in the germline V gene. Trimming removed 0 bases from V and 2 bases from J, with 10 bases in between. CDR3 in DNA: TGCGCCAGCAGCCAAGAGGACGTTTACAACTATGGCTACACCTTC. This codes for CASSQEDVYNYGYTF.

The rearrangement joins TRBV9 to TRBJ1-5; perhaps TRBD1 as D (5 bases). This CDR3 has 13 amino acids. Trimming stripped 0 bases from V and 6 bases from J, with 7 bases between. Germline CDR1 SGDLS, CDR2 YYNGEE. In DNA form, the CDR3 reads TGTGCCAGCAGCGTAGGGGGGGGTCAGCCCCAGCATTTT. Translation gives CASSVGGGQPQHF. Variable domain in full (rest from reference TRBV9 and TRBJ1-5): DSGVTQTPKHLITATGQRVTLRCSPRSGDLSVYWYQQSLDQGLQFLIQYYNGEERAKGNILERFSAQQFPDLHSELNLSSLELGDSALYFCASSVGGGQPQHFGDGTRLSIL.

V is TRBV4-3 and J is TRBJ1-2, with TRBD1 as a possible D gene (5 bases). This CDR3 contains 15 residues. V dropped 0 bases and J dropped 7 bases, with 15 bases sitting between them. In germline, CDR1 is LGHNA, CDR2 YSLEER. CDR3 amino acids: CASSQDRQGIVGYTF. The CDR3 DNA reads as TGCGCCAGCAGCCAAGATCGGCAGGGAATAGTTGGCTACACCTTC.

V is TRBV4-1 and J is TRBJ1-1; D ambiguous. The CDR3 runs 15 residues. CDR1 and CDR2 from the germline V gene are MGHRA and YSYEKL. V was pared by 0 bases and J by 3 bases, with 11 bases between. CDR3 amino acids: CASSQDKRAYTEAFF. For the CDR3, the DNA is TGCGCCAGCAGCCAAGATAAGAGGGCGTACACTGAAGCTTTCTTT.

The genes are TRBV27 and TRBJ2-1; weak D call: TRBD2 (6 bases). Germline lookup yields CDR1 MNHEY and CDR2 SMNVEV (reference sequence). V lost 2 bases and J 1 base, leaving 12 bases between the germline ends. This CDR3 contains 16 residues. The CDR3 coding sequence is TGTGCCAGCAGTTTAACCGGCGGGAATTCCTACAATGAGCAGTTCTTC. This encodes CASSLTGGNSYNEQFF.

The V gene is TRBV27, the J gene TRBJ1-3; D gene unclear. The CDR3 covers 17 residues. Germline CDR1 MNHEY, CDR2 SMNVEV (reference sequence). Trimming stripped 5 bases from V and 2 bases from J, with 19 bases between. CDR3 sequence reads: CASSPIAGMATGNTIYF. CDR3 nucleotides: TGTGCCAGCAGTCCCATCGCGGGGATGGCGACTGGAAACACCATATATTTT.

This chain connects TRBV13 to TRBJ1-6; 11 bases are shared with TRBD1. V shed 6 bases, J shed 10 bases, and the junction held 8 bases outside the gene matches. This CDR3 has 15 residues. Per germline, CDR1 PRHDT and CDR2 FYEKMQ (reference sequence). This chain's CDR3 is CASRLRGQGESPLHF. The DNA of the CDR3 is TGTGCCAGCAGGTTGAGGGGACAGGGGGAATCACCCCTCCACTTT.

The rearrangement uses TRBV7-8 and TRBJ2-5; weak D call: TRBD1 (6 bases). Germline V gene data show CDR1 as SGHVS and CDR2 as FQNEAQ. V was cut by 2 bases and J by 1 base, with 17 bases left in between. The CDR3 is made up of 17 amino acids. CDR3 sequence: CASSLINRALTQETQYF. CDR3 nucleotide sequence: TGTGCCAGCAGCTTAATTAACAGGGCATTAACCCAAGAGACCCAGTACTTC.

The chain is built from TRBV4-1 and TRBJ2-5; D gene ambiguous. The CDR3 contains 13 residues. Trimming stripped 4 bases from V and 3 bases from J, with 9 bases between. Germline loops: CDR1 MGHRA, CDR2 YSYEKL. CDR3 DNA sequence: TGCGCCAGCAGCCGTGGCGGCGAAGAGACCCAGTACTTC. Translated: CASSRGGEETQYF.

This clone has more than one count but fewer than ten. This chain joins TRBV9 and TRBJ1-5; D call uncertain. The CDR3 is 15 residues long. Germline CDR1 is SGDLS and CDR2 is YYNGEE. V lost 0 bases and J lost 0, with 7 bases in between. The CDR3, as DNA: TGTGCCAGCAGCGTAGAGGAATATAGCAATCAGCCCCAGCATTTT. Its protein is CASSVEEYSNQPQHF.

This clone came up once. This rearrangement joins TRBV6-5 to TRBJ1-5; no clear D gene. The CDR3 is 14 residues long. V gave up 5 bases and J gave up 3 bases, with 11 bases separating them. CDR1 is MNHEY, CDR2 SVGAGI, per germline. This CDR3 reads CASSARGSNQPQHF. In nucleotides, the CDR3 is TGTGCCAGCAGTGCACGGGGTTCCAATCAGCCCCAGCATTTT.

The chain links TRBV27 to TRBJ2-7; D might be TRBD2 (5 bases). V shed 6 bases and J shed 4 bases, with 16 bases lying between them. The CDR3 length is 14 residues. Germline V gene data show CDR1 as MNHEY and CDR2 as SMNVEV (reference sequence). CDR3 nucleotide sequence: TGTGCCAGCAGCGACGGGCTCACGGGGTACGAGCAGTACTTC. It translates to CASSDGLTGYEQYF.

J is TRBJ2-4 and V is TRBV27; weak D call: TRBD1 (6 bases). Trimming shortened V by 4 bases and J by 6 bases, and 13 bases separated the two germline ends. Per germline, CDR1 MNHEY and CDR2 SMNVEV (reference sequence). CDR3 size: 14 residues. CDR3 sequence: CASSSTDSLNIQYF. CDR3 in DNA: TGTGCCAGCAGTTCCACGGACAGCTTAAACATTCAGTACTTC.

The chain combines TRBV7-3 with TRBJ2-7; the D gene is possibly TRBD1 (6 bases). With 5 bases removed from V and 3 bases from J, the gap between germline ends came to 11 bases. The CDR3 runs to 13 residues. Germline values: CDR1 SGHTA, CDR2 FQGTGA. The CDR3 DNA is TGTGCCAGCAGCCTCGGACAGTTCTACGAGCAGTACTTC. Protein sequence: CASSLGQFYEQYF. The entire variable domain, with the rest obtained from reference TRBV7-3 and TRBJ2-7, is as follows: GAGVSQTPSNKVTEKGKYVELRCDPISGHTALYWYRQSLGQGPEFLIYFQGTGAADDSGLPNDRFFAVRPEGSVSTLKIQRTERGDSAVYLCASSLGQFYEQYFGPGTRLTVT.

The CDR3 coding sequence is TGTGCCAGCAGAACCCCCCTGAGCTCCTATAATTCACCCCTCCACTTT. Residues: CASRTPLSSYNSPLHF. This sequence joins TRBV11-3 and TRBJ1-6; D is unclear. This CDR3 contains 16 residues. The germline CDR1 and CDR2 sequences are SGHNT and YENEEA. Trimming pared 6 bases from V and 0 bases from J, leaving 12 bases between.

V gene TRBV7-2 combines with J gene TRBJ2-3; unclear D gene. This CDR3 is built from 15 residues. Germline CDR1 reads SGHTA; CDR2 reads FQGNSA. The V end was cut by 1 base, the J end by 0 bases, with 8 bases between. The CDR3 DNA reads TGTGCCAGCAGCTTAGAGCCTTCTAGCACAGATACGCAGTATTTT. This codes for CASSLEPSSTDTQYF.

The chain employs TRBV7-3 and TRBJ2-3; 11 nucleotides line up with TRBD2. J lost 4 bases, V lost 4 bases, and 4 bases had no gene match. CDR1 and CDR2 (germline): SGHTA, FQGTGA. The length of the CDR3 is 15 residues. CDR3 DNA: TGTGCCAGCAGCTACTATAGCGGGGGGGCAGATACGCAGTATTTT. This gives the protein CASSYYSGGADTQYF.

This clone appeared a single time. The chain has TRBV5-6 and TRBJ2-7; 8 nucleotides agree with TRBD2. Unmatched junction bases numbered 1, after V lost 4 bases and J lost 4 bases. This CDR3 is built from 12 residues. Looked up from germline, CDR1 is SGHDT and CDR2 is YYEEEE. CDR3 sequence (DNA): TGTGCCAGCAGCCCGGGAGGGTACGAGCAGTACTTC. As protein: CASSPGGYEQYF. Looking up the rest from reference TRBV5-6 and TRBJ2-7 gives the full variable domain: DAGVTQSPTHLIKTRGQQVTLRCSPKSGHDTVSWYQQALGQGPQFIFQYYEEEERQRGNFPDRFSGHQFPNYSSELNVNALLLGDSALYLCASSPGGYEQYFGPGTRLTVT.

The chain combines TRBV27 with TRBJ2-5; D uncertain. Germline lookup yields CDR1 MNHEY and CDR2 SMNVEV (reference sequence). CDR3 length equals 12 residues. V was clipped by 3 bases and J by 5 bases, with 7 bases between them. The DNA of the CDR3 is TGTGCCAGCAGTTTTAACGGGGAGACCCAGTACTTC. Amino acids: CASSFNGETQYF.

The V gene is TRBV27, the J gene TRBJ1-5; D not resolved. Germline values: CDR1 MNHEY, CDR2 SMNVEV (reference sequence). Trimming took off 0 bases at V and 0 bases at J, with 6 bases between the two ends. This CDR3 has 15 amino acids. CDR3 residues: CASSLSDPSNQPQHF. Written as DNA, the CDR3 is TGTGCCAGCAGTTTATCGGACCCTAGCAATCAGCCCCAGCATTTT.

The rearrangement links TRBV27 to TRBJ2-2, with 7 bases matching TRBD1. In germline, CDR1 is MNHEY, CDR2 SMNVEV (reference sequence). V lost 9 bases and J lost 6; bases outside the gene matches: 13. The length of the CDR3 is 15 residues. The CDR3 sequence is CASRQGEFTAGELFF. The CDR3 nucleotides read TGTGCCAGTCGACAGGGAGAGTTTACCGCCGGGGAGCTGTTTTTT.